A selection of T cell receptor beta chains follows, all from one sample in a study of T cell repertoires in cytomegalovirus infection. TCRdb analysed the reads with MiXCR anew, one entry per CDR3 protein. The table has about 250,000 distinct CDR3 sequences, around 6.4% seen once. The material sequenced was PBMCs. The receptors were sampled from a human donor in good health (CMV status not recorded). Some clones in this sample may be carry-over from other donors' samples. CDR3s include the opening cysteine and the closing phenylalanine or tryptophan. D genes are given only for firm matches. The size field is filled for only some rows; it gives once, few, many or a size class.

abundance | j_gene | v_gene | d_gene | CDR3nt | CDR3aa
few | TRBJ1-4 | TRBV15 | TRBD1 | TGTGCCACCAGCAGAGACAGGGGGCTAGAAAAACTGTTTTTT | CATSRDRGLEKLFF
many | TRBJ1-5 | TRBV7-2 | . | TGTGCCAGCAGCTTACTGAGGAACAATCAGCCCCAGCATTTT | CASSLLRNNQPQHF
many | TRBJ2-3 | TRBV15 | TRBD1 | TGTGCCACCAGCAAACCGGGACAGGGGTTTCGGACAGATACGCAGTATTTT | CATSKPGQGFRTDTQYF
many | TRBJ2-3 | TRBV29-1 | TRBD1 | TGCAGCGTTGATGGGCTGGACAGGGTCCCCTCCACAGATACGCAGTATTTT | CSVDGLDRVPSTDTQYF
. | TRBJ1-5 | TRBV2 | . | TGTGCCAGCAGTGAAGCAGGCGGGGAAGGGCAGCCCCAGCATTTT | CASSEAGGEGQPQHF
many | TRBJ1-5 | TRBV29-1 | . | TGCAGCGTTGAACAGGGCGGCGATCAGCCCCAGCATTTT | CSVEQGGDQPQHF
many | TRBJ2-7 | TRBV6-1 | . | TGTGCCGTCGGGGACTACGAGCAGTACTTC | CAVGDYEQYF
. | TRBJ1-1 | TRBV20-1 | . | TGCAGTGCTAGAACAGGGACCGGCGGGACTGAAGCTTTCTTT | CSARTGTGGTEAFF
many | TRBJ1-6 | TRBV12-3/TRBV12-4 | . | TGTGCCAGCAGTGACAGCCTGAGCTCCTATAATTCACCCCTCCACTTT | CASSDSLSSYNSPLHF
few | TRBJ1-2 | TRBV15 | . | TGTGCCACCAGCAGAGGGGCAGGGAACTATGGCTACACCTTC | CATSRGAGNYGYTF
many | TRBJ2-6 | TRBV12-3/TRBV12-4 | . | TGTGCCAGCAGTCAAACGGCTGGGGCCAACGTCCTGACTTTC | CASSQTAGANVLTF
many | TRBJ2-3 | TRBV20-1 | . | TGCAGTGCTAGAGATCTCCGGACCCCGAGTGCGGATACGCAGTATTTT | CSARDLRTPSADTQYF